This TCR beta chain was captured in a study of preoperative IRX-2 immunotherapy in early breast cancer. Trimming took off 5 bases at V and 0 bases at J, with 8 bases between the two ends. The CDR3 totals 14 residues. Germline loops: CDR1 KGHSH, CDR2 LQKENI. The treatment: preoperative locoregional IRX-2 cytokine immunotherapy. This phase Ib study tested locoregional IRX-2 cytokine immunotherapy given before surgery. Sequencing was performed with immunoSEQ multiplex PCR; in TCRdb, only in-frame clones are kept and a portion is missing. The sample carries more than 50,000 clones, roughly 95% recorded once.

The chain carries TRBV18 and TRBJ1-5, with a tentative D call TRBD1 (6 bases). This sequence originates from a human donor with breast cancer. This material was acquired from a patient treated with IRX-2 immunotherapy. The CDR3 bases are TGTGCCAGCTCAACAGGGATTAGCAATCAGCCCCAGCATTTT. Residues: CASSTGISNQPQHF.